Detailed here is one TCR beta chain. This entry is derived from a study of blood T cell repertoires in COVID-19. The CDR3 totals 17 residues. Trimming took 5 bases from V and 0 from J; bases not matched to a gene: 10. Germline-derived CDR1 and CDR2 are SGHAT and FQNNGV. Authors' analysis steps: By means of reference gene primer amplification, nucleated cell counts were estimated. Using immunoSEQ multiplex PCR, the repertoire was profiled, and TCRdb retains in-frame clones only, with some absent. V and J calls and clone size are those listed in that table; D and trimming were worked out from the DNA. The sample records around 170,000 clones, around 83% being singletons.

V and J are TRBV11-2 and TRBJ1-3; 7 bases are shared with TRBD1. Sequenced sample: peripheral blood. This clonotype was sampled from a woman aged 40 to 50 with acute or convalescent COVID-19. The chain's CDR3 is CASSRRTGSVSGNTIYF. In DNA form, the CDR3 reads TGTGCCAGCAGCCGTCGGACAGGATCGGTCTCTGGAAACACCATATATTTT.